Following are 5 T cell receptor beta chains from one sample sequenced in a study of cytomegalovirus exposure and HLA in healthy donors. Use of 60 Vbeta and 13 Jbeta primers characterized the PCR. Only in-frame clones appear in the TCRdb table, and some are missing; sequencing was by immunoSEQ multiplex PCR. The repertoire holds about 120,000 clones, with around 70% as singletons. The source material was PBMCs. The receptors stem from a woman between 40 and 50 years old in good health and CMV-seropositive.

This chain joins TRBV19 and TRBJ2-7; 11 nucleotides line up with TRBD1. CDR3 length: 15 amino acids. Germline V gene sequence: CDR1 LNHDA, CDR2 SQIVND (reference sequence). The junction had 5 bases not matched to a gene; V was cut back by 4 bases and J by 3 bases. The CDR3 DNA sequence: TGTGCCAGTAGTACAACCGGGACAGGGGGCTACGAGCAGTACTTC. It is translated as CASSTTGTGGYEQYF.

V is TRBV9 and J is TRBJ1-2; 9 bases map to TRBD1. The germline V gene has CDR1 SGDLS and CDR2 YYNGEE. V shed 4 bases, J shed 2 bases, and the junction held 9 bases outside the gene matches. The CDR3 has 16 amino acids. Written as DNA, the CDR3 is TGTGCCAGCAGCCCGGGGACAGGGCTAGACAACTATGGCTACACCTTC. Protein product: CASSPGTGLDNYGYTF.

About this clone: The junction shows a germline mismatch at one end, possibly a read error. The rearrangement links TRBV6-1 to TRBJ2-1; 11 nucleotides line up with TRBD2. CDR3 length: 17 residues. CDR1 is MNHNS and CDR2 is SASEGT in the germline V gene. The DNA for the CDR3 is TGTGCCAGCAGTGAAGCCCCTTCTAGCGGGGGGTACAATGGGCAGTTCTTC. It codes for CASSEAPSSGGYNGQFF.

This clone was found a few times. This rearrangement joins TRBV5-4 to TRBJ1-4, with TRBD1 matching over 9 bases. This CDR3 contains 15 residues. Germline V gene sequence: CDR1 SGHNT, CDR2 YYREEE (reference sequence). The ends lost 4 bases at V and 4 bases at J; junction bases unmatched: 5. The CDR3 DNA sequence: TGTGCCAGCAGCACGAACAGGGGGCTTAATGAAAAACTGTTTTTT. Translation: CASSTNRGLNEKLFF.

DNA of the CDR3: TGTGCCAGCAGCCGAGAGAGCATCTCCACTGAAGCTTTCTTT. Its protein product is CASSRESISTEAFF. The genes are TRBV14 and TRBJ1-1; D remains ambiguous. Germline V gene sequence: CDR1 SGHDN, CDR2 FVKESK. Trimming cost V 4 bases and J 4 bases, with 13 bases left between them. CDR3 size: 14 residues.